These 22 T cell receptor beta chains were all obtained from the same sample, sequenced in a study of blood T cells in healthy people across ages. PCR was performed a second time for roughly 6 to 12 cycles using a sample-barcoded 5' primer and a J-beta primer mix. TCRdb ran MiXCR on the 5' RACE reads and lists one entry per CDR3 protein. The repertoire holds 1.2 million to 1.5 million distinct CDR3 sequences, with 55% to 75% as singletons. Sequencing was performed on blood. All receptors derive from a man younger than 35 in good health.

The V call is TRBV7-9, the J call TRBJ2-7; TRBD2 matches at 7 bases. The CDR3 has 14 amino acids. Looked up from germline, CDR1 is SEHNR and CDR2 is FQNEAQ (reference sequence). Trimming took 1 base from V and 3 from J; bases not matched to a gene: 3. The CDR3 reads CASSLGSGVYEQYF. CDR3 sequence (DNA): TGTGCCAGCAGCTTAGGAAGCGGGGTCTACGAGCAGTACTTC.

Turning to this clonotype: The germline gene is not matched at one end of the junction; a read error may be the cause. The chain has TRBV5-6 and TRBJ2-7; maybe TRBD1 (5 bases). Germline CDR1 SGHDT, CDR2 YYEEEE. The CDR3 contains 13 residues. The CDR3 sequence is CTSSSRRGYEQYF. In DNA, the CDR3 is TGTACCAGCAGCTCTAGAAGGGGATACGAGCAGTACTTC.

This clonotype was counted a few times. The DNA for the CDR3 is TGCGCCAGCAGCCCCCCCGGGGGGGATTGGCATGAGCAGTTCTTC. Amino acids: CASSPPGGDWHEQFF. The V and J genes are TRBV4-1 and TRBJ2-1; 8 nucleotides line up with TRBD2. CDR3 length: 15 residues. Germline V gene data show CDR1 as MGHRA and CDR2 as YSYEKL. With 4 bases clipped from V and 8 bases from J, the junction kept 10 bases outside the gene matches.

This clonotype came up once. V is TRBV6-5 and J is TRBJ2-2, with D perhaps matching TRBD1 (5 bases). The CDR3 is 14 amino acids. Germline assignment: CDR1 MNHEY and CDR2 SVGAGI. V shed 7 bases and J shed 1 base, with 10 bases lying between them. CDR3 loop: CASNRGKNTGELFF. The CDR3 nucleotides are TGTGCCAGCAATAGGGGCAAGAACACCGGGGAGCTGTTTTTT.

A single count supports this clonotype. V gene TRBV6-2 or TRBV6-3 combines with J gene TRBJ2-5; 10 bases agree with TRBD2. The V segment lost 7 bases and the J segment 5 bases; nucleotides outside the gene matches: 4. The CDR3 has 13 residues. Germline CDR1 MNHEY, CDR2 SVGEGT. The CDR3 DNA reads TGTGCCAGCAAAACTAGCGGGGCTGAGACCCAGTACTTC. This codes for CASKTSGAETQYF.

The chain combines TRBV2 with TRBJ2-3; D remains unclear. The CDR3 runs to 15 residues. Per germline, CDR1 SNHLY and CDR2 FYNNEI. The ends were cut back, 4 bases at V and 0 bases at J, with 11 bases in the middle. The CDR3 spells CASSARSYSTDTQYF. CDR3 DNA sequence: TGTGCCAGCAGTGCACGATCTTATAGCACAGATACGCAGTATTTT.

This clonotype occurred a few times. V and J are TRBV12-3 or TRBV12-4 and TRBJ1-2; no clear D gene. The CDR3 contains 11 residues. V lost 1 base to trimming and J lost 8 bases, with 5 bases between them. For the CDR3, the DNA is TGTGCCAGCAGTTTAGACCGCGGCTACACCTTC. Protein sequence: CASSLDRGYTF.

This sequence joins TRBV13 and TRBJ2-1; 9 positions agree with TRBD2. The CDR3 runs to 18 residues. CDR1 is PRHDT, CDR2 FYEKMQ, per germline (reference sequence). After removal of 1 base from V and 2 bases from J, the junction contained 9 bases not matched to a gene. The CDR3 is CASSLVLRGGLTYNEQFF. The CDR3, as DNA: TGTGCCAGCAGCTTAGTATTGCGGGGGGGCCTCACCTACAATGAGCAGTTCTTC.

This clonotype has at least ten counts. The rearrangement joins TRBV29-1 to TRBJ1-2; no clear D. This CDR3 region has 11 residues. CDR1 and CDR2 (germline): SQVTM, ANQGSEA. V lost 3 bases, J lost 4 bases, and 6 bases lay in between. The CDR3 DNA reads as TGCAGCGTTGAGTCAGGCTATGGCTACACCTTC. Encoded protein: CSVESGYGYTF.

The V gene is TRBV7-9, the J gene TRBJ2-7, with TRBD1 matching over 7 bases. CDR1 is SEHNR and CDR2 is FQNEAQ in the germline V gene (reference sequence). V dropped 1 base and J dropped 3; count of bases not matched to a gene: 3. The CDR3 runs to 14 residues. The CDR3 protein is CASSLGDSYYEQYF. CDR3 DNA: TGTGCCAGCAGCTTAGGGGACAGTTACTACGAGCAGTACTTC.

This clonotype was observed once. CDR3 sequence (DNA): TGTGCCAGCAACATGGGACCGCGACTGGGGGCCTACGAGCAGTACTTC. Residues: CASNMGPRLGAYEQYF. The chain recombines TRBV2 with TRBJ2-4; D assignment may be TRBD1 or TRBD2 (5 bases each). Matching the DNA end better, TRBJ2-7 makes the J call doubtful. The CDR3 length is 16 residues. Germline V lookup: CDR1 SNHLY, CDR2 FYNNEI.

The chain has TRBV6-5 and TRBJ2-1, with D maybe TRBD2 (6 bases). Trimming took 6 bases from V and 10 from J, leaving 13 bases between them. The V gene's germline CDR1 is MNHEY and CDR2 SVGAGI. This CDR3 has 12 amino acids. The CDR3 here is CASRSTTREQFF. The CDR3 bases are TGTGCCAGCAGGTCGACGACTAGGGAGCAGTTCTTC.

The V call is TRBV3-1, the J call TRBJ2-3; 7 nucleotides align to TRBD1. The germline CDR1 and CDR2 sequences are LGHDT and YNNKEL (reference sequence). The CDR3 runs to 15 residues. J gave up 3 bases and V 1 base, and 4 bases lay outside the gene matches. CDR3: CASSQVNRGTDTQYF. The CDR3 DNA sequence: TGTGCCAGCAGCCAAGTTAACAGGGGAACAGATACGCAGTATTTT.

V and J are TRBV10-3 and TRBJ2-5, with 8 bases identical to TRBD1. Germline values: CDR1 ENHRY, CDR2 SYGVKD. The length of the CDR3 is 15 residues. The V and J ends lost 0 bases and 5 bases, in that order; junction bases with no gene match: 5. CDR3 sequence (DNA): TGTGCCATCAGTGAGTCGGGCAGGGGGCATGAGACCCAGTACTTC. It codes for CAISESGRGHETQYF.

This clonotype came up once. The chain is built from TRBV4-3 and TRBJ1-6, with TRBD1 as a possible D gene (5 bases). The CDR3 runs 18 residues. V lost 0 bases and J 2 bases, leaving 14 bases between the germline ends. Per germline, CDR1 LGHNA and CDR2 YSLEER. The CDR3 sequence is CASSQDLAEQAYNSPLHF. CDR3 nucleotide sequence: TGCGCCAGCAGCCAAGATCTAGCCGAACAGGCCTATAATTCACCCCTCCACTTT.

This chain joins TRBV7-2 and TRBJ1-2, with D uncertain. Trimming left V 5 bases short and J 6 bases short, with 13 bases between. Germline values: CDR1 SGHTA, CDR2 FQGNSA. This CDR3 has 13 residues. The CDR3 loop is CASSPQPKHGYTF. DNA for the CDR3: TGTGCCAGCAGCCCACAACCTAAACATGGCTACACCTTC.

This chain joins TRBV7-9 and TRBJ2-5; TRBD2 aligns across 7 bases. Germline lookup yields CDR1 SEHNR and CDR2 FQNEAQ (reference sequence). V dropped 8 bases and J dropped 2; count of bases not matched to a gene: 5. This CDR3 is 13 amino acids long. DNA for the CDR3: TGTGCCAGCCGAAGGGGAGGGCAAGAGACCCAGTACTTC. Translation: CASRRGGQETQYF.

This clonotype was picked up a small number of times. V gene TRBV6-6 combines with J gene TRBJ2-1; D uncertain. Germline V gives CDR1 MNHNY, CDR2 SVGAGI (reference sequence). CDR3 length equals 13 residues. V was pared by 6 bases and J by 8 bases, with 14 bases between. The CDR3 region has the DNA TGTGCCAGCAGCCGTGACTTGATCGATGAGCAGTTCTTC. Protein product: CASSRDLIDEQFF.

This clonotype was observed a few times. The CDR3 nucleotides read TGTGCCATCAGTGACAGCCTCTACGAGCAGTACTTC. Amino acids: CAISDSLYEQYF. The chain joins TRBV10-3 to TRBJ2-7, with D unresolved. This CDR3 is 12 amino acids long. CDR1 is ENHRY, CDR2 SYGVKD, per germline. Trimming shortened V by 3 bases and J by 3 bases, and 6 bases separated the two germline ends.

This chain uses TRBV27 with TRBJ2-1; D perhaps matches TRBD1 (6 bases). From germline, CDR1 is MNHEY and CDR2 SMNVEV (reference sequence). Trimming took off 5 bases at V and 8 bases at J, with 22 bases between the two ends. This CDR3 has 16 residues. The chain's CDR3 is CASSRLGASGGDEQFF. The CDR3 DNA follows: TGTGCCAGCAGTCGTCTGGGGGCTAGTGGAGGCGATGAGCAGTTCTTC.

This chain joins TRBV6-5 and TRBJ2-3; 12 nucleotides match TRBD2. After removal of 6 bases from V and 5 bases from J, the junction contained 6 bases not matched to a gene. The germline gives CDR1 MNHEY, CDR2 SVGAGI. The CDR3 length is 15 residues. CDR3 sequence: CASRPRGLAGDTQYF. The CDR3 DNA is TGTGCCAGCAGACCGCGGGGACTAGCGGGAGATACGCAGTATTTT.

This rearrangement joins TRBV4-3 to TRBJ2-7, with TRBD2 matching 9 bases. CDR1 is LGHNA and CDR2 is YSLEER in the germline V gene. The CDR3 sequence is 15 residues long. V was clipped by 0 bases and J by 3 bases; unmatched bases: 3. The CDR3 bases are TGCGCCAGCAGCCAAGAGCTAGCGGGGCTCTACGAGCAGTACTTC. This gives the protein CASSQELAGLYEQYF.